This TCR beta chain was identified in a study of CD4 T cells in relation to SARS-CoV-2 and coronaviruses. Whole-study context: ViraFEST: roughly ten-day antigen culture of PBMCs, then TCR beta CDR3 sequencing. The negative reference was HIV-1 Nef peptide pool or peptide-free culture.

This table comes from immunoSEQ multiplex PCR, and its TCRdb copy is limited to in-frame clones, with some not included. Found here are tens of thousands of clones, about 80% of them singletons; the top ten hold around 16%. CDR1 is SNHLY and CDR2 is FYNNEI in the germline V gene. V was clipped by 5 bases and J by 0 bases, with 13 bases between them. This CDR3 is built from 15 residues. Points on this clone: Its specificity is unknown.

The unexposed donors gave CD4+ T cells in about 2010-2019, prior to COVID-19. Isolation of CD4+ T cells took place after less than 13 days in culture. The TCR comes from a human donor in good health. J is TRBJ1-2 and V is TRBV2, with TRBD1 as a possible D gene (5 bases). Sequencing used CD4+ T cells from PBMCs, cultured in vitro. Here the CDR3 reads CASSFERGANYGYTF. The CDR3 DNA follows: TGTGCCAGCAGTTTCGAGAGGGGAGCTAACTATGGCTACACCTTC.